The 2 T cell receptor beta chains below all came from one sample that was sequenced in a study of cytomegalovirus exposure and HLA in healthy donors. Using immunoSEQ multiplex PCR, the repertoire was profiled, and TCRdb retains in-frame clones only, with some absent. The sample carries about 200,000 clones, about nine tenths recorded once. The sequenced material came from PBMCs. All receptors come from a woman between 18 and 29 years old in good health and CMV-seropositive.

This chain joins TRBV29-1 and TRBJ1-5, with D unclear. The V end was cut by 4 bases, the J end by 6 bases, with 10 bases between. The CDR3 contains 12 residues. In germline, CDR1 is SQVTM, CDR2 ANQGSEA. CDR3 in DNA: TGCAGCGTTGGTCAGGTTGGTCAGCCCCAGCATTTT. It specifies CSVGQVGQPQHF.

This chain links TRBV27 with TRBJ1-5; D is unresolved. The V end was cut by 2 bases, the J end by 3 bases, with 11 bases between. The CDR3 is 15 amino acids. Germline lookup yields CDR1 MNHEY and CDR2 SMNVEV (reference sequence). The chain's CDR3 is CASSLRLSVNQPQHF. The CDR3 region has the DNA TGTGCCAGCAGTTTAAGACTGAGCGTCAATCAGCCCCAGCATTTT.